A single sample gave rise to the 6 T cell receptor beta chains below, sequenced in a study of blood T cell repertoires in COVID-19. Method: immunoSEQ multiplex PCR; TCRdb's copy keeps in-frame clones and lacks some. The sample has 65,000 to 90,000 clones; roughly four fifths are singletons. The sample comprised peripheral blood. Every receptor here comes from a man aged 65 to 85 with active or convalescent COVID-19.

CDR3 coding DNA: TGCGCCAGCAGCCAAGAGGGAGAGACAGGGTTCGGGGAGCTGTTTTTT. The encoded protein is CASSQEGETGFGELFF. The rearrangement uses TRBV4-1 and TRBJ2-2; 7 nucleotides line up with TRBD1. The CDR3 runs to 16 residues. Germline-derived CDR1 and CDR2 are MGHRA and YSYEKL. V dropped 0 bases and J dropped 7; count of bases not matched to a gene: 8.

The chain carries TRBV7-9 and TRBJ2-3, with D possibly TRBD1 on 6 matching bases. The CDR3 has 14 residues. Germline V CDR1 and CDR2: SEHNR, FQNEAQ (reference sequence). Trimming removed 2 bases from V and 4 bases from J, with 10 bases in between. CDR3 loop: CASSLLGGADTQYF. Written as DNA, the CDR3 is TGTGCCAGCAGCTTACTTGGGGGCGCAGATACGCAGTATTTT.

The chain employs TRBV11-3 and TRBJ1-3; D possibly corresponds to TRBD1 (6 bases). The CDR3 is 13 residues long. Germline values: CDR1 SGHNT, CDR2 YENEEA. Trimming pared 5 bases from V and 9 bases from J, leaving 14 bases between. CDR3 region: CASSINRAGTIYF. CDR3 DNA sequence: TGTGCCAGCAGCATCAACAGGGCTGGCACCATATATTTT.

CDR3 region: CASSDRGVEQYF. The CDR3 region has the DNA TGTGCCAGCAGCGACAGGGGAGTGGAGCAGTACTTC. This chain links TRBV6-5 with TRBJ2-7; the match to TRBD1 covers 8 bases. Germline values: CDR1 MNHEY, CDR2 SVGAGI. V dropped 6 bases and J dropped 7; count of bases not matched to a gene: 5. This CDR3 region has 12 residues.

The chain carries TRBV7-9 and TRBJ2-5; no definite D call. The germline V gene encodes CDR1 SEHNR and CDR2 FQNEAQ (reference sequence). V was shortened by 5 bases and J by 4 bases, with 11 bases between the two germline ends. The CDR3 spans 13 residues. In DNA, the CDR3 is TGTGCCAGCAGCACAAGAACGGGAGAGACCCAGTACTTC. Translated: CASSTRTGETQYF.

This clone was recorded once. This sequence joins TRBV5-1 and TRBJ1-1; D might be TRBD1 (5 bases). V was shortened by 6 bases and J by 1 base, with 10 bases between the two germline ends. The germline gives CDR1 SGHRS, CDR2 YFSETQ. This CDR3 contains 13 residues. This CDR3 reads CASKEGTNTEAFF. CDR3 bases: TGCGCCAGCAAGGAGGGGACGAACACTGAAGCTTTCTTT.